Listed below are T cell receptor beta chains from one sample, sequenced in a study of regulatory T cells in long-lasting Graves disease. TCRdb reanalysed the multiplex PCR reads using MiXCR and keeps one entry per CDR3 protein. The sample consists of about 470,000 distinct CDR3 sequences, approximately 21% of them appearing once. Sequenced here: peripheral blood mononuclear cells (PBMCs), sampled when the disease was refractory, from a patient treated with antithyroid drugs. These receptors came from a female donor with Graves disease. The CDR3 runs from the conserved cysteine through the conserved F or W. The D gene is left open where the match is weak. Clone size is not always given. Where it is, it says once, few, many or a class for expanded clones.

TRBV10-3	TRBJ2-5	many	NA	CAISETQWTETQYF	TGTGCCATCAGTGAAACACAGTGGACAGAGACCCAGTACTTC
TRBV27	TRBJ2-7	NA	TRBD1	CASRRIYVGQGAFEQYF	TGTGCCAGCAGGCGAATTTATGTGGGACAGGGGGCTTTCGAGCAGTACTTC
TRBV5-4	TRBJ2-5	NA	TRBD1	CASSLGDRELETQYF	TGTGCCAGCAGCTTGGGAGACAGGGAGTTAGAGACCCAGTACTTC
TRBV29-1	TRBJ2-7	few	NA	CSVEGPTDSYEQYF	TGCAGCGTTGAAGGCCCGACAGACTCCTACGAGCAGTACTTC
TRBV11-2	TRBJ1-1	NA	TRBD1	CASSIPPGGQGAEAWTEAFF	TGTGCCAGCAGCATACCCCCTGGTGGACAGGGGGCGGAGGCTTGGACTGAAGCTTTCTTT
TRBV30	TRBJ1-1	NA	NA	CAWSVVNTEALF	TGTGCCTGGAGTGTAGTTAACACTGAAGCTCTCTTT
TRBV7-7	TRBJ2-5	many	TRBD2	CASSAERGQETQYF	TGTGCTAGCAGCGCGGAGCGGGGGCAAGAGACCCAGTACTTC
TRBV28	TRBJ1-1	many	NA	CASSLAARTEAFF	TGTGCCAGCAGTTTGGCGGCAAGGACGGAAGCTTTCTTT
TRBV11-2	TRBJ1-1	many	TRBD1	CASSSHRGPRTEAFF	TGTGCCAGCAGCTCCCACAGGGGGCCCAGGACTGAAGCTTTCTTT
TRBV12-5	TRBJ1-1	many	TRBD1	CASGFKSPNRGDEAFF	TGTGCTAGTGGTTTCAAATCCCCAAACAGGGGGGATGAAGCTTTCTTT
TRBV10-3	TRBJ2-7	NA	NA	CATRPGTYEQYF	TGTGCCACCAGACCGGGGACCTACGAGCAGTACTTC
TRBV7-9	TRBJ2-5	few	NA	CASSLARGGLNTQYF	TGTGCCAGCAGCTTGGCCCGGGGAGGCTTAAACACCCAGTACTTC
TRBV10-3	TRBJ2-3	NA	TRBD2	CAISKGVAGTTDTQYF	TGTGCCATCAGCAAGGGGGTAGCGGGGACCACAGATACGCAGTATTTC
TRBV19	TRBJ1-2	few	NA	CASTKGRGDYGYTF	TGTGCCAGTACTAAGGGCAGGGGTGACTATGGCTACACCTTC
TRBV19	TRBJ1-5	few	NA	CASRLAQNQPQHF	TGTGCCAGTAGGCTAGCCCAAAATCAGCCCCAGCATTTT
TRBV11-3	TRBJ2-7	few	NA	CASSLGPDSYEQYF	TGTGCCAGCAGCTTAGGGCCCGACAGTTACGAGCAGTACTTC
TRBV5-6	TRBJ1-3	NA	NA	CASSLAGGNTIYF	TGTGCCAGCAGCTTGGCCGGGGGAAACACCATATATTTT
TRBV7-2	TRBJ2-3	NA	NA	CASSFWDVGSDTQYF	TGTGCCAGCAGCTTTTGGGACGTGGGTTCGGATACGCAGTATTTT
TRBV6-2/TRBV6-3	TRBJ2-3	few	NA	CASSPGTRFGSDTQYF	TGTGCCAGCAGTCCGGGGACGCGTTTTGGATCAGATACGCAGTATTTT
TRBV20-1	TRBJ2-7	NA	TRBD1	CSATAGTGSHEQYF	TGCAGTGCTACCGCCGGGACAGGGAGCCACGAGCAGTACTTC
TRBV6-1	TRBJ2-1	NA	TRBD2	CASRLAGAIEQFF	TGTGCCAGCAGACTGGCGGGAGCGATTGAGCAGTTCTTC
TRBV5-4	TRBJ2-2	many	TRBD2	CASSLKRGGPGELFF	TGTGCCAGCAGCTTAAAGCGGGGGGGCCCCGGGGAGCTGTTTTTT
TRBV30	TRBJ2-7	few	NA	CAWRDSQSSYEQYF	TGTGCCTGGAGAGACAGCCAAAGCTCCTACGAGCAGTACTTC
TRBV6-1	TRBJ1-2	many	NA	CASSEARIGLIEHGYTF	TGTGCCAGCAGTGAAGCGCGAATAGGTTTGATAGAACATGGCTACACCTTC
TRBV7-2	TRBJ2-7	many	TRBD2	CASSVAGGSSYEQYF	TGTGCCAGCAGCGTAGCGGGAGGAAGCTCCTACGAGCAGTACTTC
TRBV13	TRBJ2-4	many	TRBD1	CASSLALQGAENIQYF	TGTGCCAGCAGCTTAGCCCTACAGGGGGCGGAAAACATTCAGTACTTC
TRBV24-1	TRBJ2-2	NA	TRBD2	CATRGSGGTDTGELFF	TGTGCCACGAGAGGTAGCGGGGGGACCGACACCGGGGAGCTGTTTTTT
TRBV20-1	TRBJ2-1	NA	TRBD1	CSARDRGSYNEQFF	TGCAGTGCTAGAGACAGGGGGTCCTACAATGAGCAGTTCTTC
TRBV7-9	TRBJ2-7	NA	TRBD1	CASSATQGALTEQYF	TGTGCCAGCAGCGCGACTCAGGGGGCATTAACCGAGCAGTACTTC
TRBV9	TRBJ2-2	many	NA	CASSFSWTEFANTGELFF	TGTGCCAGCAGCTTTAGTTGGACGGAATTCGCGAACACCGGGGAGCTGTTTTTT
TRBV7-2	TRBJ1-6	many	NA	CASSLIGGVSNSPLHF	TGTGCCAGCAGCTTAATAGGGGGAGTCTCGAATTCACCCCTCCACTTT
TRBV7-2	TRBJ1-4	many	NA	CASSYRATNEKLFF	TGTGCCAGCAGCTACAGGGCAACTAATGAAAAACTGTTTTTT
TRBV24-1	TRBJ2-7	many	TRBD2	CATSDPGTSGRHEQYF	TGTGCCACCAGTGATCCAGGGACTAGCGGGAGGCACGAGCAGTACTTC
TRBV6-5	TRBJ2-7	many	NA	CASSFAQTYEQYF	TGTGCCAGCAGTTTTGCGCAAACCTACGAGCAGTACTTC